These 5 T cell receptor beta chains were sequenced from one sample in a study of CD8 T cells in Susac syndrome. With random hexamers, roughly 0.45 to 1 ug RNA was reverse transcribed. TCRdb reprocessed the immunoSEQ multiplex PCR reads via MiXCR and lists one record per CDR3 protein. The sample records some 52,000 distinct CDR3 sequences, around 93% being singletons. Input material: CD8+ T cells from PBMCs. These receptors came from a human donor with multiple sclerosis.

In its sample, this clonotype was seen once. The genes are TRBV7-9 and TRBJ1-2; 9 positions agree with TRBD1. V dropped 6 bases and J dropped 4; count of bases not matched to a gene: 6. The CDR3 loop spans 14 amino acids. Germline CDR1 and CDR2: SEHNR and FQNEAQ (reference sequence). The DNA for the CDR3 is TGTGCCAGCAGGCCCGGGACAGGGAGCTATGGCTACACCTTC. It translates to CASRPGTGSYGYTF.

This rearrangement joins TRBV29-1 to TRBJ1-3, with D possibly being TRBD1 (5 bases). Germline loops: CDR1 SQVTM, CDR2 ANQGSEA. V lost 0 bases to trimming and J lost 4 bases, with 13 bases between them. This CDR3 has 15 amino acids. The CDR3 coding sequence is TGCAGCGTTGAAGATACAGGAGTATTCGGAAACACCATATATTTT. Protein sequence: CSVEDTGVFGNTIYF. Full variable domain (remainder filled in from reference TRBV29-1 and TRBJ1-3): SAVISQKPSRDICQRGTSLTIQCQVDSQVTMMFWYRQQPGQSLTLIATANQGSEATYESGFVIDKFPISRPNLTFSTLTVSNMSPEDSSIYLCSVEDTGVFGNTIYFGEGSWLTVV.

The rearrangement uses TRBV6-5 and TRBJ2-7; D is possibly TRBD1 (6 bases). In germline, CDR1 is MNHEY, CDR2 SVGAGI. Between the trimmed V and J ends, which lost 0 bases and 0 bases, there was a span of 12 bases. This CDR3 has 16 residues. The CDR3 reads CASSYSVGHDSYEQYF. The CDR3 DNA reads as TGTGCCAGCAGTTACTCGGTGGGACACGACTCCTACGAGCAGTACTTC.

This clonotype showed up just a few times. The chain recombines TRBV7-9 with TRBJ1-2; TRBD1 matches at 8 bases. This CDR3 region has 15 residues. Germline V gives CDR1 SEHNR, CDR2 FQNEAQ (reference sequence). The V gene end was trimmed by 2 bases and the J gene end by 4 bases; junction bases not matched to a gene: 6. The CDR3 sequence: CASSLQGAAGYGYTF. The CDR3 DNA sequence: TGTGCCAGCAGCTTACAGGGGGCGGCCGGCTATGGCTACACCTTC.

The rearrangement joins TRBV27 to TRBJ1-2; D gene unclear. The CDR3 extends over 15 amino acids. Germline assignment: CDR1 MNHEY and CDR2 SMNVEV (reference sequence). V was pared by 8 bases and J by 2 bases, with 18 bases between. Here the CDR3 DNA reads TGTGCCAGCCTCCCTATCGGGCCGCTCAACTATGGCTACACCTTC. Amino acids: CASLPIGPLNYGYTF.